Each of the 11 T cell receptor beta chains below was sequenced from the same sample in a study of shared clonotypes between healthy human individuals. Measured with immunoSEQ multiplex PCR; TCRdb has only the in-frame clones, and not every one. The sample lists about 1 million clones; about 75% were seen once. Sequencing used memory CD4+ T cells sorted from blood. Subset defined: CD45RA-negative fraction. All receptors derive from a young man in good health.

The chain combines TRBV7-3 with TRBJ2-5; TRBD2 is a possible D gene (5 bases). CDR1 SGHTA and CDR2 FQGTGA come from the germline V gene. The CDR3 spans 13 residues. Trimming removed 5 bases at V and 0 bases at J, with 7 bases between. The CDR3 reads CASSRGHQETQYF. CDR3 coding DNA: TGTGCCAGCAGCAGAGGGCACCAAGAGACCCAGTACTTC.

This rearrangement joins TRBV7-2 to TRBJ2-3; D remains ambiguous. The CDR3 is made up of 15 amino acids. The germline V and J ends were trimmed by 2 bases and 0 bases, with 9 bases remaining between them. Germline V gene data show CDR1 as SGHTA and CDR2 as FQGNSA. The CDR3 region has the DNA TGTGCCAGCAGCTTACTCAGTACTAGCACAGATACGCAGTATTTT. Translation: CASSLLSTSTDTQYF.

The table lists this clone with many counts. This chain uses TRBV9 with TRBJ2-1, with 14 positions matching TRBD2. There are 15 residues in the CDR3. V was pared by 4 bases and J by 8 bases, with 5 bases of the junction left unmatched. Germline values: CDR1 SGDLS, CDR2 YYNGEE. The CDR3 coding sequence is TGTGCCAGCAGCCCGGGACTAGCGGGAGTATATGAGCAGTTCTTC. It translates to CASSPGLAGVYEQFF.

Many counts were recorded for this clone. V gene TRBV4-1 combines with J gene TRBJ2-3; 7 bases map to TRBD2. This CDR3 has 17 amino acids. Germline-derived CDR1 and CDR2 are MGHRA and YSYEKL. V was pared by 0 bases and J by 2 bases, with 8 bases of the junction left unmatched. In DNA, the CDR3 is TGCGCCAGCAGCCAAGACCAGGGAGCGGGGTTCACAGATACGCAGTATTTT. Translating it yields CASSQDQGAGFTDTQYF.

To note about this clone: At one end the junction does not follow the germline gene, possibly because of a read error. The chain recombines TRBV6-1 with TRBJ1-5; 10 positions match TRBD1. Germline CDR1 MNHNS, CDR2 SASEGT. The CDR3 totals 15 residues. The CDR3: CASSEVGQGGQPQHF. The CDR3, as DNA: TGTGCCAGCAGCGAAGTCGGACAGGGGGGCCAGCCCCAGCATTTT.

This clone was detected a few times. The CDR3 protein is CASRTGTGTLNTEAFF. Here the CDR3 DNA reads TGTGCCAGTCGGACCGGGACAGGGACTCTGAACACTGAAGCTTTCTTT. The V and J genes are TRBV19 and TRBJ1-1; 9 nucleotides match TRBD1. This CDR3 contains 16 residues. Germline assignment: CDR1 LNHDA and CDR2 SQIVND (reference sequence). V lost 8 bases and J lost 0; bases outside the gene matches: 10.

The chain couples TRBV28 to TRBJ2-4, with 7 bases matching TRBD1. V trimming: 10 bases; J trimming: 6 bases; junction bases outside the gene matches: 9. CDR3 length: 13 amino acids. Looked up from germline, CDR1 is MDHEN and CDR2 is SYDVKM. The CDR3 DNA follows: TGTGCCACCTTACTCCGGGACAGAAACATTCAGTACTTC. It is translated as CATLLRDRNIQYF.

The CDR3 reads CASHPPGQKTGGYTF. Written as DNA, the CDR3 is TGTGCCAGCCATCCCCCGGGACAGAAGACGGGAGGCTACACCTTC. The V gene is TRBV6-1, the J gene TRBJ1-2; 7 nucleotides align to TRBD1. This CDR3 has 15 residues. Germline V lookup: CDR1 MNHNS, CDR2 SASEGT. Trimming cost V 8 bases and J 8 bases; bases outside gene matches: 17.

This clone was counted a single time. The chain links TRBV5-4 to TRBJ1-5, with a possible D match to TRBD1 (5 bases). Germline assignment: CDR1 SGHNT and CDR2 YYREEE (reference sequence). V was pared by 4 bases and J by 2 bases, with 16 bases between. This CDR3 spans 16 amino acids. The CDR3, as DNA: TGTGCCAGCAGCCGCCCCCTGGGGGGGGGCAATCAGCCCCAGCATTTT. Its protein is CASSRPLGGGNQPQHF.

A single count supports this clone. The CDR3 nucleotides read TGTGCCAGCAGTTTCCCGGGACACTCTAACTATGGCTACACCTTC. Translated, it gives CASSFPGHSNYGYTF. This rearrangement joins TRBV28 to TRBJ1-2; possible D gene TRBD1, 6 bases. The CDR3 extends over 15 amino acids. Germline assignment: CDR1 MDHEN and CDR2 SYDVKM. The V end was cut by 3 bases, the J end by 0 bases, with 11 bases between.

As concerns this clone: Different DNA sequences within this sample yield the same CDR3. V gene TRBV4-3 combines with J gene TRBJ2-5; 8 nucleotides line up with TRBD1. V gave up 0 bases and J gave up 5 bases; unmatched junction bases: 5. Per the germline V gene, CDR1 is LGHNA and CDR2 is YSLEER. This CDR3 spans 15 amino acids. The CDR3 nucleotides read TGCGCCAGCAGCCAAGACCAGGGGGCGAGGGAGACCCAGTACTTC. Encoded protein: CASSQDQGARETQYF.